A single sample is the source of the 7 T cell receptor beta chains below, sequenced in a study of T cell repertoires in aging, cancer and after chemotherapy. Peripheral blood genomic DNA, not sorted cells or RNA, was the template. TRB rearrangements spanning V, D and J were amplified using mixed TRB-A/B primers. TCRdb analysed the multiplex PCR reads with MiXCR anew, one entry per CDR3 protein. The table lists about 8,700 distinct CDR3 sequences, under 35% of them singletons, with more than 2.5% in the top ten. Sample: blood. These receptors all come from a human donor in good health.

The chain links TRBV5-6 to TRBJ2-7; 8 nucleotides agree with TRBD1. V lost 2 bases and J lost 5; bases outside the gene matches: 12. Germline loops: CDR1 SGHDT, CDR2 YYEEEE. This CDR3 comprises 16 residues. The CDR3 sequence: CASSLIIRTGRDEQYF. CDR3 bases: TGTGCCAGCAGCTTAATAATCCGGACAGGGCGAGACGAGCAGTACTTC.

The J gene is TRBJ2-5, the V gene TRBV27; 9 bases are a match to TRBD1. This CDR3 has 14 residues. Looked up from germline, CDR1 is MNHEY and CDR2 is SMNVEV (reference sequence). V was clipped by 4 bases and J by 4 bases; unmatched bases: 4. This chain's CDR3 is CASSSPTGGETQYF. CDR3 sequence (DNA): TGTGCCAGCAGTTCCCCGACAGGGGGAGAGACCCAGTACTTC.

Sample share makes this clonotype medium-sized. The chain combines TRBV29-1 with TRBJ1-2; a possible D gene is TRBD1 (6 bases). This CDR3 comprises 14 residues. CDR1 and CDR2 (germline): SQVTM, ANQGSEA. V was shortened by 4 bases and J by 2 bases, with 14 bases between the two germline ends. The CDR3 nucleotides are TGCAGCGTTGGAGTTTGGACAGTCAACTATGGCTACACCTTC. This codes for CSVGVWTVNYGYTF. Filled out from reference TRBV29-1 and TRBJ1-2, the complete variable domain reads SAVISQKPSRDICQRGTSLTIQCQVDSQVTMMFWYRQQPGQSLTLIATANQGSEATYESGFVIDKFPISRPNLTFSTLTVSNMSPEDSSIYLCSVGVWTVNYGYTFGSGTRLTVV.

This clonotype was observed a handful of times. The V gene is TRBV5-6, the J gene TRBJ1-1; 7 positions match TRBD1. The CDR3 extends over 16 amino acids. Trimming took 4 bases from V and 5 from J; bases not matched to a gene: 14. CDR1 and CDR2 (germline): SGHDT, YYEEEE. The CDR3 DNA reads TGTGCCAGCAGCCTCCGACAGGGTCGGGTTTCTACTGAAGCTTTCTTT. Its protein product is CASSLRQGRVSTEAFF. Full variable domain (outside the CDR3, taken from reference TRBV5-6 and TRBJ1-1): DAGVTQSPTHLIKTRGQQVTLRCSPKSGHDTVSWYQQALGQGPQFIFQYYEEEERQRGNFPDRFSGHQFPNYSSELNVNALLLGDSALYLCASSLRQGRVSTEAFFGQGTRLTVV.

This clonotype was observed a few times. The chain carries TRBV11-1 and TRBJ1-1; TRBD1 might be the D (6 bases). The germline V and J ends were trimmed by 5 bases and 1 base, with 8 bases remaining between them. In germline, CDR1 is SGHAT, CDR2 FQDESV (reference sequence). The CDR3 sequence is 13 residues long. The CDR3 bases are TGTGCCAGCAGCCCCAGGGGGAACACTGAAGCTTTCTTT. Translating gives CASSPRGNTEAFF.

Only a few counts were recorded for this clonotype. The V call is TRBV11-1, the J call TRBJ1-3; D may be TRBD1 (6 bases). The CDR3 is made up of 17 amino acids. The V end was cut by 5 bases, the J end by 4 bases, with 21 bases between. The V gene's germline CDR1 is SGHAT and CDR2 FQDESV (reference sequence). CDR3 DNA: TGTGCCAGCAGCCGCCGTGGGGGCCAGGGATCCGGAAACACCATATATTTT. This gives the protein CASSRRGGQGSGNTIYF.

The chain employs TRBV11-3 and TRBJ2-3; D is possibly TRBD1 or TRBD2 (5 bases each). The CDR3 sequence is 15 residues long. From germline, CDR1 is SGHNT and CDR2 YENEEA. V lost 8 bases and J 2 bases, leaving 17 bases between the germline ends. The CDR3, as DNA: TGTGCCAGCGCGGGTGGGGCAGAGCCCACAGATACGCAGTATTTT. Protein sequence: CASAGGAEPTDTQYF.